The 31 T cell receptor beta chains below all came from one sample that was sequenced in a study of blood T cell repertoires in COVID-19. The repertoire was sequenced with immunoSEQ multiplex PCR; TCRdb's copy has only in-frame clones and lacks some. Of approximately 300,000 clones in the sample, 85% to 90% were seen once. The sample taken for sequencing was PBMCs or T cells enriched from blood (not recorded which). The receptors were gathered from a young woman who had recovered from COVID-19.

The rearrangement uses TRBV29-1 and TRBJ2-7; D is possibly TRBD2 (6 bases). Trimming removed 6 bases at V and 4 bases at J, with 16 bases between. Per germline, CDR1 SQVTM and CDR2 ANQGSEA. There are 13 residues in the CDR3. The CDR3: CSVDWGSGYEQYF. The CDR3 coding sequence is TGCAGCGTCGACTGGGGGAGCGGGTACGAGCAGTACTTC.

The chain recombines TRBV18 with TRBJ1-1; D is uncertain. V was pared by 8 bases and J by 1 base, with 14 bases between. CDR3 length: 14 amino acids. Germline V gene data show CDR1 as KGHSH and CDR2 as LQKENI. CDR3 bases: TGTGCCAGCGGCCTTGCGGGAGGGAACACTGAAGCTTTCTTT. Protein: CASGLAGGNTEAFF.

This clone was detected only a few times. The V and J genes are TRBV29-1 and TRBJ1-2; weak D call: TRBD1 (5 bases). V dropped 6 bases and J dropped 8 bases, with 16 bases sitting between them. The CDR3 spans 12 residues. The V gene's germline CDR1 is SQVTM and CDR2 ANQGSEA. In nucleotides, the CDR3 is TGCAGCGTGGAGAATAGCAGGGTCGGCTACACCTTC. Its translation is CSVENSRVGYTF.

The gene calls are TRBV9 and TRBJ1-6, with TRBD1 matching over 9 bases. Unmatched junction bases numbered 8, after V lost 0 bases and J lost 10 bases. Germline V gene sequence: CDR1 SGDLS, CDR2 YYNGEE. The CDR3 loop spans 16 amino acids. Here the CDR3 reads CASSVEPGQGGSPLHF. CDR3 DNA sequence: TGTGCCAGCAGCGTAGAACCGGGACAGGGAGGATCACCCCTCCACTTT.

The chain links TRBV7-9 to TRBJ2-7, with 8 bases fitting TRBD1. V shed 4 bases, J shed 2 bases, and the junction held 7 bases outside the gene matches. This CDR3 has 15 residues. Germline V gives CDR1 SEHNR, CDR2 FQNEAQ (reference sequence). CDR3 amino acids: CASSSGQAKPYEQYF. In nucleotides, the CDR3 is TGTGCCAGCAGCTCGGGACAGGCGAAACCCTACGAGCAGTACTTC.

This clone was counted a few times. The gene calls are TRBV27 and TRBJ1-1; the D gene is possibly TRBD1 (5 bases). This CDR3 region has 10 residues. In germline, CDR1 is MNHEY, CDR2 SMNVEV (reference sequence). The germline V and J ends were trimmed by 8 bases and 12 bases, with 13 bases remaining between them. This CDR3 is CASGGTEPFF. The DNA for the CDR3 is TGTGCCAGCGGCGGGACGGAGCCTTTCTTT.

The genes are TRBV19 and TRBJ2-2, with D perhaps TRBD2 (5 bases). V lost 3 bases and J lost 2, with 13 bases in between. The CDR3 has 16 amino acids. In germline, CDR1 is LNHDA, CDR2 SQIVND (reference sequence). The CDR3 spells CASSISRDYNTGELFF. CDR3 DNA: TGTGCCAGTAGTATTAGTCGAGACTACAACACCGGGGAGCTGTTTTTT.

The V and J genes are TRBV9 and TRBJ1-6; unclear D gene. The V end was cut by 3 bases, the J end by 3 bases, with 13 bases between. This CDR3 has 16 residues. Germline assignment: CDR1 SGDLS and CDR2 YYNGEE. CDR3 sequence: CASSERGWDYNSPLHF. CDR3 nucleotide sequence: TGTGCCAGCAGCGAGAGAGGGTGGGACTATAATTCACCCCTCCACTTT.

The J gene is TRBJ2-1, the V gene TRBV19; no firm D call. Between the trimmed V and J ends, which lost 6 bases and 8 bases, there was a span of 17 bases. This CDR3 spans 14 amino acids. The germline CDR1 and CDR2 sequences are LNHDA and SQIVND (reference sequence). This CDR3 is CASRGDRFVDEQFF. CDR3 in DNA: TGTGCCAGTAGGGGCGACCGCTTTGTCGATGAGCAGTTCTTC.

This chain uses TRBV27 with TRBJ1-6; 8 positions match TRBD1. Germline V gene data show CDR1 as MNHEY and CDR2 as SMNVEV (reference sequence). The CDR3 has 17 amino acids. J was trimmed by 4 bases and V by 0 bases; bases with no gene match: 5. The CDR3 protein is CASSLSATGGYNSPLHF. CDR3 nucleotides: TGTGCCAGCAGTTTATCCGCAACAGGGGGATATAATTCACCCCTCCACTTT.

This sequence joins TRBV27 and TRBJ2-1; 9 positions agree with TRBD2. The length of the CDR3 is 15 residues. Looked up from germline, CDR1 is MNHEY and CDR2 is SMNVEV (reference sequence). The J segment lost 8 bases and the V segment lost 6 bases, leaving 11 bases of the junction unmatched. CDR3 nucleotides: TGTGCCAGCAGGTTAGCGGGAGTATTCGGGGATGAGCAGTTCTTC. Protein sequence: CASRLAGVFGDEQFF.

DNA of the CDR3: TGTGCCACCAGCAGGGGCGGGACTAGCGGAGCCTACGAGCAGTACTTC. This gives the protein CATSRGGTSGAYEQYF. The chain employs TRBV15 and TRBJ2-7, with TRBD2 matching over 11 bases. From germline, CDR1 is LNHNV and CDR2 YYDKDF (reference sequence). The trim removed 3 bases at V and 2 bases at J, leaving 6 bases unmatched. This CDR3 has 16 residues.

This chain links TRBV29-1 with TRBJ1-2, with D tentatively TRBD1 (6 bases). This CDR3 region has 15 residues. V lost 3 bases to trimming and J lost 3 bases, with 17 bases between them. Germline CDR1 is SQVTM and CDR2 is ANQGSEA. CDR3 sequence: CSVDSTPAGDYGYTF. CDR3 DNA: TGCAGCGTTGACTCAACCCCAGCAGGGGACTATGGCTACACCTTC.

V gene TRBV30 combines with J gene TRBJ1-1, with D perhaps TRBD1 (5 bases). V lost 4 bases, J lost 1 base, and 13 bases lay in between. Germline values: CDR1 GTSNPN, CDR2 SVGIG (reference sequence). CDR3 length: 14 residues. The CDR3 nucleotides are TGTGCCTGGACAAGGGGCTCTGGGAACACTGAAGCTTTCTTT. Its translation is CAWTRGSGNTEAFF.

This clone was seen a few times. The rearrangement uses TRBV5-4 and TRBJ2-7, with TRBD2 identical over 8 bases. Germline CDR1 reads SGHNT; CDR2 reads YYREEE (reference sequence). There are 15 residues in the CDR3. J gave up 7 bases and V 0 bases, and 9 bases lay outside the gene matches. The CDR3 region has the DNA TGTGCCAGCAGCTTGGCGGGAGGGGACGGTCGAGAGCAGTACTTC. Translation gives CASSLAGGDGREQYF.

This rearrangement joins TRBV5-1 to TRBJ1-1, with D perhaps TRBD1 (6 bases). V was cut by 0 bases and J by 3 bases, with 9 bases left in between. Germline V gives CDR1 SGHRS, CDR2 YFSETQ. The CDR3 is 14 amino acids. This chain's CDR3 is CASSLGQAYTEAFF. As DNA, the CDR3 is TGCGCCAGCAGCTTGGGACAGGCGTACACTGAAGCTTTCTTT.

The chain recombines TRBV18 with TRBJ1-1, with D unclear. Germline lookup yields CDR1 KGHSH and CDR2 LQKENI. This CDR3 comprises 14 residues. The V end was cut by 1 base, the J end by 2 bases, with 8 bases between. CDR3 sequence: CASSPLGENTEAFF. CDR3 nucleotides: TGTGCCAGCTCACCACTCGGGGAAAACACTGAAGCTTTCTTT.

The chain uses TRBV30 and TRBJ2-6; TRBD2 is a possible D gene (6 bases). The CDR3 has 17 amino acids. Between the trimmed V and J ends, which lost 2 bases and 1 base, there was a span of 15 bases. The germline CDR1 and CDR2 sequences are GTSNPN and SVGIG (reference sequence). The CDR3 DNA follows: TGTGCCTGGAGTAGGAGGGGCTTTAGATCTGGGGCCAACGTCCTGACTTTC. Encoded protein: CAWSRRGFRSGANVLTF.

The chain carries TRBV20-1 and TRBJ2-1; 7 nucleotides align to TRBD2. The CDR3 is 12 residues long. Looked up from germline, CDR1 is DFQATT and CDR2 is SNEGSKA (reference sequence). J lost 5 bases, V lost 3 bases, and 1 base had no gene match. For the CDR3, the DNA is TGCAGTGCTAGTCTAGCGGACAATGAGCAGTTCTTC. This codes for CSASLADNEQFF.

The chain carries TRBV19 and TRBJ2-1, with 7 bases aligning to TRBD2. V lost 7 bases and J lost 9; bases outside the gene matches: 9. The germline gives CDR1 LNHDA, CDR2 SQIVND (reference sequence). This CDR3 region has 13 residues. The CDR3: CASTRRERGEQFF. CDR3 nucleotide sequence: TGTGCCAGTACAAGGCGGGAGAGGGGTGAGCAGTTCTTC.

This chain links TRBV11-3 with TRBJ1-3; 9 bases agree with TRBD1. There are 15 residues in the CDR3. From germline, CDR1 is SGHNT and CDR2 YENEEA. With V trimmed by 3 bases and J by 1 base, 1 base remained unmatched. The CDR3 is CASSFGTGSGNTIYF. The CDR3, as DNA: TGTGCCAGCAGCTTCGGGACAGGGTCTGGAAACACCATATATTTT.

On this clone: An end of the junction differs from the germline gene, which may be a read error. The V and J genes are TRBV14 and TRBJ2-1; 9 bases fit TRBD2. The CDR3 totals 17 residues. The germline V gene has CDR1 SGHDN and CDR2 FVKESK. The CDR3 spells CASSEDLIAGVIDEQFF. In DNA form, the CDR3 reads TGTGCCAGCAGCGAAGATCTCATAGCGGGAGTTATCGATGAGCAGTTCTTC.

This clone is a singleton in its sample. The chain carries TRBV5-8 and TRBJ1-2; D is possibly TRBD1 (6 bases). This CDR3 contains 13 residues. Germline CDR1 and CDR2: SGHTS and YDEGEE. Trimming removed 5 bases at V and 8 bases at J, with 16 bases between. CDR3 in amino acids: CASRMGQYHGYTF. Here the CDR3 DNA reads TGTGCCAGCAGGATGGGACAATACCACGGCTACACCTTC.

This clone was seen only a few times. This rearrangement joins TRBV28 to TRBJ1-1; 8 nucleotides align to TRBD1. The junction had 15 bases not matched to a gene; V was cut back by 6 bases and J by 6 bases. The CDR3 runs to 16 residues. CDR1 is MDHEN, CDR2 SYDVKM, per germline. The CDR3 DNA reads as TGTGCCAGCAGACCCCGAACAGGGGGGATGGGGGCTGAAGCTTTCTTT. Translated: CASRPRTGGMGAEAFF.

The chain uses TRBV19 and TRBJ1-4; no clear D gene. With 7 bases removed from V and 3 bases from J, the gap between germline ends came to 21 bases. The CDR3 extends over 17 amino acids. The germline gives CDR1 LNHDA, CDR2 SQIVND (reference sequence). The chain's CDR3 is CASNPRSRGRSNEKLFF. Here the CDR3 DNA reads TGTGCCAGTAACCCCAGATCACGGGGAAGGTCTAATGAAAAACTGTTTTTT.

The chain couples TRBV27 to TRBJ1-1, with 7 bases aligning to TRBD1. CDR3 length: 15 residues. The ends lost 3 bases at V and 6 bases at J; junction bases unmatched: 10. CDR1 MNHEY and CDR2 SMNVEV come from the germline V gene (reference sequence). DNA of the CDR3: TGTGCCAGCAGTTTGTTCCAGGGGGGCGCGGCTGAAGCTTTCTTT. Its translation: CASSLFQGGAAEAFF.

This rearrangement joins TRBV6-5 to TRBJ2-1; TRBD2 aligns across 11 bases. Germline V gene lookup returns CDR1 MNHEY and CDR2 SVGAGI. Trimming at V came to 8 bases and at J to 5 bases, leaving 2 bases not matched to a gene. The CDR3 runs 13 residues. CDR3 in amino acids: CASRLAGNNEQFF. CDR3 in DNA: TGTGCCAGCCGACTAGCGGGAAACAATGAGCAGTTCTTC.

This clone was picked up many times. The rearrangement joins TRBV27 to TRBJ1-1, with D possibly being TRBD1 (5 bases). The CDR3 is made up of 13 amino acids. Trimming shortened V by 0 bases and J by 8 bases, and 10 bases separated the two germline ends. From germline, CDR1 is MNHEY and CDR2 SMNVEV (reference sequence). CDR3 amino acids: CASSLSYGGEAFF. CDR3 coding DNA: TGTGCCAGCAGTTTATCATATGGGGGGGAAGCTTTCTTT.

The chain employs TRBV6-1 and TRBJ1-3; weak D call: TRBD1 (5 bases). The CDR3 totals 14 residues. Germline CDR1 MNHNS, CDR2 SASEGT. V was shortened by 2 bases and J by 9 bases, with 14 bases between the two germline ends. The CDR3 region is CASSEIGTGGTIYF. CDR3 DNA: TGTGCCAGCAGTGAAATAGGGACCGGGGGCACCATATATTTT.

V and J are TRBV5-1 and TRBJ1-5; D not resolved. This CDR3 is built from 13 residues. Trimming cost V 0 bases and J 4 bases, with 5 bases left between them. Germline V gene lookup returns CDR1 SGHRS and CDR2 YFSETQ. The DNA of the CDR3 is TGCGCCAGCAGCTTGGGGCCGAATCAGCCCCAGCATTTT. Encoded protein: CASSLGPNQPQHF.

The genes are TRBV6-5 and TRBJ2-7; 8 positions agree with TRBD1. CDR1 is MNHEY, CDR2 SVGAGI, per germline. The V gene end was trimmed by 6 bases and the J gene end by 0 bases; junction bases not matched to a gene: 7. The CDR3 totals 15 residues. The CDR3 DNA is TGTGCCAGCAGAAAGGACAGGGAAAGCTCCTACGAGCAGTACTTC. Amino acids: CASRKDRESSYEQYF.